This TCR beta chain was identified in a study of blood T cell repertoires in COVID-19. Assay used: immunoSEQ multiplex PCR; TCRdb lists only in-frame clones, some missing. The data hold some 160,000 clones, with roughly nine tenths observed a single time. Germline V CDR1 and CDR2: SGDLS, YYNGEE. V was clipped by 3 bases and J by 2 bases; unmatched bases: 7. The CDR3 has 16 residues. This chain links TRBV9 with TRBJ2-1; 8 nucleotides line up with TRBD2. The receptor was derived from a woman in her seventies with acute or convalescent COVID-19. Sequenced material: peripheral blood. The CDR3 region is CASSDQAGVPYNEQFF. The DNA for the CDR3 is TGTGCCAGCAGCGACCAAGCGGGAGTTCCCTACAATGAGCAGTTCTTC.